Sequencing of this T cell receptor beta chain was carried out in a study of siplizumab effects on memory and regulatory T cells. Points from the study as a whole: In siplizumab conditions, mappable alloreactive CD4+ clones averaged roughly 64% Treg-derived, against 25% to 30% in controls. Whether proliferating Tregs in siplizumab cultures suppress was not functionally confirmed.

As concerns this clone: The antigen is unknown.

Clones were sequenced by immunoSEQ multiplex PCR, and TCRdb holds only the in-frame ones, with some missing. The data hold about 82,000 clones, with roughly 86% observed a single time. Germline CDR1 and CDR2: SEHNR and FQNEAQ (reference sequence). The CDR3 runs 15 residues. V lost 5 bases and J lost 0; bases outside the gene matches: 3. Material: Tregs sorted from blood. V is TRBV7-9 and J is TRBJ2-1, with 8 nucleotides matching TRBD2. The clonotype comes from a human donor in good health. The chain's CDR3 is CASSEGLVSYNEQFF. The CDR3 DNA reads TGTGCCAGCAGCGAGGGACTAGTCTCCTACAATGAGCAGTTCTTC.